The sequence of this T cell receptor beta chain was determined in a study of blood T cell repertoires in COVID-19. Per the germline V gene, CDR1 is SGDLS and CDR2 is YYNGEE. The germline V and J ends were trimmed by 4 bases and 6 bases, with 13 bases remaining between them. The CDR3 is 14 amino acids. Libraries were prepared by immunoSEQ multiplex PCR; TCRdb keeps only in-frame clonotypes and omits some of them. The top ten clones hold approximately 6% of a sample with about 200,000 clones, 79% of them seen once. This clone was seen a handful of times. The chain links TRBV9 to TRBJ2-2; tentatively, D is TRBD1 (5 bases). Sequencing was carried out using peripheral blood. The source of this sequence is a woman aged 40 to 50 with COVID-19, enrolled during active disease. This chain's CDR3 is CASSPGWGAGELFF. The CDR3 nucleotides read TGTGCCAGCAGCCCCGGATGGGGCGCCGGGGAGCTGTTTTTT.